The rows below give T cell receptor beta chains drawn from one sample of a study of beta chain features in type 1 diabetes. Method: immunoSEQ multiplex PCR; TCRdb's copy keeps in-frame clones and lacks some. This sample carries under 400,000 clones, 10% to 15% of them seen once, and the ten largest clones take under 0.02%. Material for sequencing was naive CD4+ T cells from blood. These receptors all stem from a man between 18 and 29 years old in good health. CDR3s include the opening cysteine and the closing phenylalanine or tryptophan. The order of the fields is J gene, D gene, V gene, clone size, CDR3 length, CDR3 protein, CDR3 DNA. The D gene is left open where the match is weak. The size entry is marked missing in some rows and otherwise reads once, few, many or a size class.

J gene: TRBJ2-1; D gene: TRBD2; V gene: TRBV7-6; clone size: .; CDR3 length: 15; CDR3 protein: CASSPSGGVRNEQFF; CDR3 DNA: TGTGCCAGCAGCCCTAGCGGGGGGGTCCGGAATGAGCAGTTCTTC
J gene: TRBJ2-1; D gene: .; V gene: TRBV30; clone size: .; CDR3 length: 15; CDR3 protein: CAWNAGALTDNEQFF; CDR3 DNA: TGTGCCTGGAACGCGGGGGCCCTGACTGACAATGAGCAGTTCTTC
J gene: TRBJ1-2; D gene: .; V gene: TRBV29-1; clone size: .; CDR3 length: 14; CDR3 protein: CSVVKSGGDNGYTF; CDR3 DNA: TGCAGCGTTGTTAAATCGGGGGGCGATAATGGCTACACCTTC
J gene: TRBJ2-2; D gene: TRBD1; V gene: TRBV9; clone size: .; CDR3 length: 16; CDR3 protein: CASSPSGTGGTGELFF; CDR3 DNA: TGTGCCAGCAGCCCCTCCGGGACAGGGGGGACCGGGGAGCTGTTTTTT
J gene: TRBJ1-3; D gene: .; V gene: TRBV7-2; clone size: .; CDR3 length: 15; CDR3 protein: CASSFVWSSGNTIYF; CDR3 DNA: TGTGCCAGCAGCTTCGTCTGGAGCTCTGGAAACACCATATATTTT
J gene: TRBJ2-5; D gene: .; V gene: TRBV18; clone size: .; CDR3 length: 14; CDR3 protein: CASSPGERQETQYF; CDR3 DNA: TGTGCCAGCTCACCAGGGGAGCGGCAAGAGACCCAGTACTTC
J gene: TRBJ1-3; D gene: .; V gene: TRBV30; clone size: .; CDR3 length: 14; CDR3 protein: CAWSTAARRNTIYF; CDR3 DNA: TGTGCCTGGAGCACAGCCGCCCGAAGAAACACCATATATTTT
J gene: TRBJ2-7; D gene: .; V gene: TRBV29-1; clone size: .; CDR3 length: 13; CDR3 protein: CSVRRGSSYEQYF; CDR3 DNA: TGCAGCGTTCGCAGAGGGTCCTCCTACGAGCAGTACTTC
J gene: TRBJ2-7; D gene: TRBD1; V gene: TRBV6-6; clone size: .; CDR3 length: 16; CDR3 protein: CASSYVTGGAVYEQYF; CDR3 DNA: TGTGCCAGCAGTTACGTCACAGGGGGCGCGGTGTACGAGCAGTACTTC
J gene: TRBJ2-7; D gene: .; V gene: TRBV28; clone size: .; CDR3 length: 15; CDR3 protein: CASRLQVGGSLEQYF; CDR3 DNA: TGTGCCAGCAGACTCCAGGTGGGGGGTAGCCTCGAGCAGTACTTC
J gene: TRBJ2-3; D gene: .; V gene: TRBV21-1; clone size: .; CDR3 length: 14; CDR3 protein: CASSGVRCTDTQYF; CDR3 DNA: TGTGCCAGCAGCGGTGTCAGGTGCACAGATACGCAGTATTTT
J gene: TRBJ2-1; D gene: .; V gene: TRBV6-1; clone size: few; CDR3 length: 15; CDR3 protein: CAMVQARVVLDEQFF; CDR3 DNA: TGTGCCATGGTCCAAGCTCGGGTTGTTTTAGATGAGCAGTTCTTC
J gene: TRBJ1-2; D gene: TRBD1; V gene: TRBV10-3; clone size: .; CDR3 length: 14; CDR3 protein: CAISAGGIDYGYTF; CDR3 DNA: TGTGCCATCAGTGCAGGGGGTATTGACTATGGCTACACCTTC
J gene: TRBJ1-1; D gene: .; V gene: TRBV27; clone size: few; CDR3 length: 13; CDR3 protein: CASSTSRATEAFF; CDR3 DNA: TGTGCCAGCAGTACCTCGAGGGCTACTGAAGCTTTCTTT
J gene: TRBJ1-2; D gene: .; V gene: TRBV5-1; clone size: .; CDR3 length: 14; CDR3 protein: CASSTSGNSYGYTF; CDR3 DNA: TGCGCCAGCAGCACGTCCGGGAATTCCTATGGCTACACCTTC
J gene: TRBJ2-6; D gene: TRBD1; V gene: TRBV28; clone size: few; CDR3 length: 16; CDR3 protein: CASIGGGFSGANVLTF; CDR3 DNA: TGTGCCAGTATAGGGGGCGGCTTCTCTGGGGCCAACGTCCTGACTTTC
J gene: TRBJ1-5; D gene: .; V gene: TRBV28; clone size: few; CDR3 length: 15; CDR3 protein: CASSSRGGQRQPQHF; CDR3 DNA: TGTGCCAGCAGTTCTCGGGGGGGCCAAAGACAGCCCCAGCATTTT
J gene: TRBJ2-1; D gene: .; V gene: TRBV10-3; clone size: few; CDR3 length: 15; CDR3 protein: CAISEGASSYNEQFF; CDR3 DNA: TGTGCCATCAGTGAAGGGGCTAGCTCCTACAATGAGCAGTTCTTC
J gene: TRBJ1-6; D gene: .; V gene: TRBV5-1; clone size: .; CDR3 length: 13; CDR3 protein: CASSFEGGSPLHF; CDR3 DNA: TGCGCCAGCAGCTTCGAGGGCGGGTCACCCCTCCACTTT
J gene: TRBJ2-3; D gene: TRBD1; V gene: TRBV29-1; clone size: few; CDR3 length: 12; CDR3 protein: CSARQGPDTQYF; CDR3 DNA: TGCAGCGCGAGACAGGGGCCAGATACGCAGTATTTT
J gene: TRBJ2-7; D gene: .; V gene: TRBV19; clone size: .; CDR3 length: 11; CDR3 protein: CASSLDYEQYF; CDR3 DNA: TGTGCCAGTAGCCTAGACTACGAGCAGTACTTC
J gene: TRBJ2-7; D gene: .; V gene: TRBV5-4; clone size: .; CDR3 length: 13; CDR3 protein: CASSSDFAYEQYF; CDR3 DNA: TGTGCCAGCAGCTCCGACTTCGCCTACGAGCAGTACTTC
J gene: TRBJ1-1; D gene: .; V gene: TRBV18; clone size: few; CDR3 length: 15; CDR3 protein: CASSPPSGTNTEAFF; CDR3 DNA: TGTGCCAGCTCACCACCTTCCGGGACTAACACTGAAGCTTTCTTT
J gene: TRBJ2-3; D gene: TRBD2; V gene: TRBV5-4; clone size: .; CDR3 length: 17; CDR3 protein: CASSPWRGASRPDTQYF; CDR3 DNA: TGTGCCAGCAGCCCCTGGCGGGGGGCGAGCCGGCCAGATACGCAGTATTTT
J gene: TRBJ1-2; D gene: TRBD1; V gene: TRBV28; clone size: few; CDR3 length: 14; CDR3 protein: CASSPEDRAGGYTF; CDR3 DNA: TGTGCCAGCAGTCCTGAGGACAGGGCGGGTGGCTACACCTTC
J gene: TRBJ1-5; D gene: .; V gene: TRBV5-1; clone size: .; CDR3 length: 14; CDR3 protein: CASSLDGGWQPQHF; CDR3 DNA: TGCGCCAGCAGCTTGGATGGGGGCTGGCAGCCCCAGCATTTT
J gene: TRBJ1-6; D gene: .; V gene: TRBV7-3; clone size: few; CDR3 length: 13; CDR3 protein: CASSNRQNSPLHF; CDR3 DNA: TGTGCCAGCAGCAACCGACAGAATTCACCCCTCCACTTT
J gene: TRBJ1-4; D gene: TRBD1; V gene: TRBV7-9; clone size: few; CDR3 length: 16; CDR3 protein: CASREGAFATNEKLFF; CDR3 DNA: TGTGCCAGCAGGGAGGGGGCCTTTGCAACTAATGAAAAACTGTTTTTT
J gene: TRBJ1-5; D gene: .; V gene: TRBV11-2; clone size: .; CDR3 length: 14; CDR3 protein: CASSRYRDNQPQHF; CDR3 DNA: TGTGCCAGCAGCCGATACAGGGACAATCAGCCCCAGCATTTT